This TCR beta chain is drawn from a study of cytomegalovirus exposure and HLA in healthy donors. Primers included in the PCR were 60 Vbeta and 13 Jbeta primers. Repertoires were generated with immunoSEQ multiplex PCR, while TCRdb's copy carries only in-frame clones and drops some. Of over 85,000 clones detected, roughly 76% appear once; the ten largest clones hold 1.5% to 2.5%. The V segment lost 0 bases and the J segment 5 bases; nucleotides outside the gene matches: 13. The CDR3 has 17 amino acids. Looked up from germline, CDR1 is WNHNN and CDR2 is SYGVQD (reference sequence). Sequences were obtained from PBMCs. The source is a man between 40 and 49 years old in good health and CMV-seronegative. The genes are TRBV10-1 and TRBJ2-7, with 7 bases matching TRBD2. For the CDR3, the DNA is TGCGCCAGCAGTGAGTCGATGGGGGGGGATTCGGGCCACGAGCAGTACTTC. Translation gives CASSESMGGDSGHEQYF.